The clone carrying this T cell receptor (beta chain) showed up many times. This record comes from a study of T cells in Graves' hyperthyroidism and ophthalmopathy. Graves' hyperthyroidism showing no ophthalmopathy progression within 18 months was considered stable. Newly diagnosed patients aged 18 to 65 had hyperthyroidism of under 2 months' duration. For the diagnoses, clinical symptoms, serum thyroxine and TRAb, thyroid ultrasound and orbital computed tomography were used. The ends were cut back, 4 bases at V and 2 bases at J, with 9 bases in the middle. The CDR3 length is 14 residues. The germline CDR1 and CDR2 sequences are SGHTA and FQGNSA. Amplification yielded TCR beta CDR3 regions, with RNA transcripts as the source. The HTBI set primed first-round TCR CDR3 RT-PCR. TCRdb re-analysed the multiplex PCR reads in MiXCR, keeping a single row per CDR3 protein. The sample consists of about 560,000 distinct CDR3 sequences, around 45% of them appearing once.

Material for sequencing was peripheral blood or thyroid tissue (not recorded which). This sequence was found in a woman aged 18-29 years with Graves' hyperthyroidism. The chain combines TRBV7-2 with TRBJ1-3, with D uncertain. CDR3 amino acids: CASSYRQAGNTIYF. As DNA, the CDR3 is TGTGCCAGCAGCTATAGACAAGCTGGAAACACCATATATTTT.